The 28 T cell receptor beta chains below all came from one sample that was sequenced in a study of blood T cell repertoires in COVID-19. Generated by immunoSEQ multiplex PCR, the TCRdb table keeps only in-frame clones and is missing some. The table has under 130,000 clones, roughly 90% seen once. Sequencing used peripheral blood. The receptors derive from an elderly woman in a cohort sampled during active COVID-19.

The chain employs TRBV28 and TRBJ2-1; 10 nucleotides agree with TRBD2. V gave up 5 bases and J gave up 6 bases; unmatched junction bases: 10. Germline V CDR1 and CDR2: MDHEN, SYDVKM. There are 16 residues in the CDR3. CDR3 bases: TGTGCCAGCAGTCAAATAGCGGGGGGCCAGACCAATGAGCAGTTCTTC. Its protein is CASSQIAGGQTNEQFF.

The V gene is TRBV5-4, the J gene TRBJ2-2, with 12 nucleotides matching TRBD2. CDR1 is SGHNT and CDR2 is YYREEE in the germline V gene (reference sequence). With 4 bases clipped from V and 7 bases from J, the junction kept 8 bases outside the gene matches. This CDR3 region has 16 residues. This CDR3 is CASSPGLAGIDGELFF. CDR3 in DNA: TGTGCCAGCAGCCCCGGACTAGCGGGGATCGACGGGGAGCTGTTTTTT.

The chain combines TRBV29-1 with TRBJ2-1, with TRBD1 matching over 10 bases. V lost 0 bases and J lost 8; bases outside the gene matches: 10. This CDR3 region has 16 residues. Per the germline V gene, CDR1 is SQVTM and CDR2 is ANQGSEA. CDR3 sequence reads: CSVEDETDRGSDEQFF. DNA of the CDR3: TGCAGCGTTGAAGATGAGACGGACAGGGGGTCAGATGAGCAGTTCTTC.

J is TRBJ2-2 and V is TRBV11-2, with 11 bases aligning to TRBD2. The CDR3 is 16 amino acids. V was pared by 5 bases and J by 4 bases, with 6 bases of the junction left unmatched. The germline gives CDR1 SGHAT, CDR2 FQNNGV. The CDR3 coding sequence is TGTGCCAGCAGCCCCCTAGCGGGGGGATTCACCGGGGAGCTGTTTTTT. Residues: CASSPLAGGFTGELFF.

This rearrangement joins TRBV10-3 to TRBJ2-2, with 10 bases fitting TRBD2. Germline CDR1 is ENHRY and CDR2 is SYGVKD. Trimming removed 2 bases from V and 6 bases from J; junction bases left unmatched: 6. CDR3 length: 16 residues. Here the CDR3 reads CAISERVAGGPGELFF. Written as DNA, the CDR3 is TGTGCCATCAGTGAGCGGGTAGCGGGAGGCCCCGGGGAGCTGTTTTTT.

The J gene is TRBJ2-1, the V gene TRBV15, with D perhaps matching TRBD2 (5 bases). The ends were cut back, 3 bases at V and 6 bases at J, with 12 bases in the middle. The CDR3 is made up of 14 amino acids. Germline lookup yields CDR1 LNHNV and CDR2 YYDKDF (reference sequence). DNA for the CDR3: TGTGCCACCAGCAGGGCGGGTTACCCCAATGAGCAGTTCTTC. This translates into CATSRAGYPNEQFF. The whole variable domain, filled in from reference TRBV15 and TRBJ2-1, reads DAMVIQNPRYQVTQFGKPVTLSCSQTLNHNVMYWYQQKSSQAPKLLFHYYDKDFNNEADTPDNFQSRRPNTSFCFLDIRSPGLGDTAMYLCATSRAGYPNEQFFGPGTRLTVL.

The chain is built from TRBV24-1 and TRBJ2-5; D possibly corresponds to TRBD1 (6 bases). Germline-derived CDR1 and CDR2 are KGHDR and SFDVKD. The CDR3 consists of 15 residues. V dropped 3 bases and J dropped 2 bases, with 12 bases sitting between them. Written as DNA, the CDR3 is TGTGCCACCAGTGATAGGGGGTGGCCTCAAGAGACCCAGTACTTC. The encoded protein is CATSDRGWPQETQYF.

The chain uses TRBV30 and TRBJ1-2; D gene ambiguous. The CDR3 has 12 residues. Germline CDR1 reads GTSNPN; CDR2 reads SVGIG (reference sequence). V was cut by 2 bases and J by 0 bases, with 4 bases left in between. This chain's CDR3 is CAWSLTNYGYTF. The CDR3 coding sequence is TGTGCCTGGAGTCTTACTAACTATGGCTACACCTTC.

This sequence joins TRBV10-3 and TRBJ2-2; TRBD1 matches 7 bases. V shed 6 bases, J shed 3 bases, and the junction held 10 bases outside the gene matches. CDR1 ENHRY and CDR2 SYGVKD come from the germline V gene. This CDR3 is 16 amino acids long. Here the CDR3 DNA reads TGTGCCATCAGGGCGGTAGGGGGCAGGGACACCGGGGAGCTGTTTTTT. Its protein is CAIRAVGGRDTGELFF.

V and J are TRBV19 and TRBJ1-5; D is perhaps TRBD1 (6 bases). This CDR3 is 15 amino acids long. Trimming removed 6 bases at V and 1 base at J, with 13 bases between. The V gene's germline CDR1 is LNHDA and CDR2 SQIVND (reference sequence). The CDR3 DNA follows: TGTGCCAGTAGAATCGGGGGGGCAAGCAATCAGCCCCAGCATTTT. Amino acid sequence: CASRIGGASNQPQHF.

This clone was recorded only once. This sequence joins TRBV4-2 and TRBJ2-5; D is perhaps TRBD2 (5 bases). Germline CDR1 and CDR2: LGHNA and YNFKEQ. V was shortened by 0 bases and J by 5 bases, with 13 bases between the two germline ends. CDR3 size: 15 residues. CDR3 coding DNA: TGTGCCAGCAGCCAAGAAGCACTAGGATGGGAGACCCAGTACTTC. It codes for CASSQEALGWETQYF.

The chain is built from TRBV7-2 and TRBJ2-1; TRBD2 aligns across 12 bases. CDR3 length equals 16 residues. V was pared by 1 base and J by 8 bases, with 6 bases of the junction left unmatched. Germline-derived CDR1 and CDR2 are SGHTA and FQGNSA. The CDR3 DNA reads TGTGCCAGCAGCTTAGGACTAGCGGGAGCGAGGGATGAGCAGTTCTTC. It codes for CASSLGLAGARDEQFF.

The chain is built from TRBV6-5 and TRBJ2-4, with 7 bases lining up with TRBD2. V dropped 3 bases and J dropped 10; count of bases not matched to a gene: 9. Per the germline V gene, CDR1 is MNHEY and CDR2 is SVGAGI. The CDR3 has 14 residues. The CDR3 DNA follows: TGTGCCAGCAGTTATGCGCGGGGGTCGGGTATTCAGTACTTC. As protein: CASSYARGSGIQYF.

The CDR3 here is CAWSAGQTNSPLHF. CDR3 in DNA: TGTGCCTGGAGTGCGGGACAGACTAATTCACCCCTCCACTTT. The V call is TRBV30, the J call TRBJ1-6, with 7 bases matching TRBD1. J lost 6 bases, V lost 1 base, and 3 bases had no gene match. The germline gives CDR1 GTSNPN, CDR2 SVGIG (reference sequence). CDR3 size: 14 residues. Using reference TRBV30 and TRBJ1-6 for the parts outside the CDR3, the full variable domain is SQTIHQWPATLVQPVGSPLSLECTVEGTSNPNLYWYRQAAGRGLQLLFYSVGIGQISSEVPQNLSASRPQDRQFILSSKKLLLSDSGFYLCAWSAGQTNSPLHFGNGTRLTVT.

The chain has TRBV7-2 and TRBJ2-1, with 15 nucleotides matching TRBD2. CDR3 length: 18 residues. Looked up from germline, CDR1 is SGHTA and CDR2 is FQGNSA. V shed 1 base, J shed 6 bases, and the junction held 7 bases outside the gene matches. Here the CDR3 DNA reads TGTGCCAGCAGCTTAGACCCGGGACTAGCGGGAGGAAGCAATGAGCAGTTCTTC. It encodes CASSLDPGLAGGSNEQFF.

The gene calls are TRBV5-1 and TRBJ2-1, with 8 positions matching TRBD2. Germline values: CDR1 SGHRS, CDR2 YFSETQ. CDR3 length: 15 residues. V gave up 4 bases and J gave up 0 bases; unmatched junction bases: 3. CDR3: CASSATSGSYNEQFF. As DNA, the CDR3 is TGCGCCAGCAGCGCAACTAGCGGCTCCTACAATGAGCAGTTCTTC.

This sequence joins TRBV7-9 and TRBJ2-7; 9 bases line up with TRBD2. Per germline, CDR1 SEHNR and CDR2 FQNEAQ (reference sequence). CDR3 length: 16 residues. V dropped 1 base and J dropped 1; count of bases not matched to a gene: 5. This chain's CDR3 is CASSLGAGGGSYEQYF. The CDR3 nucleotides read TGTGCCAGCAGCTTAGGAGCGGGAGGAGGATCCTACGAGCAGTACTTC. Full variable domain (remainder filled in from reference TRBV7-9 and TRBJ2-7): DTGVSQNPRHKITKRGQNVTFRCDPISEHNRLYWYRQTLGQGPEFLTYFQNEAQLEKSRLLSDRFSAERPKGSFSTLEIQRTEQGDSAMYLCASSLGAGGGSYEQYFGPGTRLTVT.

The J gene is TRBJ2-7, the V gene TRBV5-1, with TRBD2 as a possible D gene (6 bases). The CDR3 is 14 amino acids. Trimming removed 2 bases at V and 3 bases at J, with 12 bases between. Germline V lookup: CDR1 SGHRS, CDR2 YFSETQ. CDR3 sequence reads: CASSFSGGNYEQYF. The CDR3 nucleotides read TGCGCCAGCAGCTTCTCCGGGGGTAACTACGAGCAGTACTTC.

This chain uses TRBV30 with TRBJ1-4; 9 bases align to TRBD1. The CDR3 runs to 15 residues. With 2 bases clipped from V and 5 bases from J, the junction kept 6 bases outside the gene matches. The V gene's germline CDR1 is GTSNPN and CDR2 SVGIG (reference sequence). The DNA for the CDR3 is TGTGCCTGGAGTACCGACGGGACAGGGAATGAAAAACTGTTTTTT. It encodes CAWSTDGTGNEKLFF.

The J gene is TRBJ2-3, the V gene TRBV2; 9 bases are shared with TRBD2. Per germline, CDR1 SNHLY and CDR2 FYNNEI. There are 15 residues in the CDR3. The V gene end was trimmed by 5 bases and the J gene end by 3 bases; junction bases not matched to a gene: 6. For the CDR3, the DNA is TGTGCCAGCAGTCCTCTAGCGGGGAGAACAGATACGCAGTATTTT. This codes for CASSPLAGRTDTQYF.

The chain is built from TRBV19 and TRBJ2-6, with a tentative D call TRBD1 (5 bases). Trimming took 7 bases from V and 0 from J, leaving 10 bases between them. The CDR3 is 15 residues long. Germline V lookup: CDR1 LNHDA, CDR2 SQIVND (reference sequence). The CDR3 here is CASTGQISGANVLTF. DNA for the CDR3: TGTGCCAGTACCGGACAAATCTCTGGGGCCAACGTCCTGACTTTC.

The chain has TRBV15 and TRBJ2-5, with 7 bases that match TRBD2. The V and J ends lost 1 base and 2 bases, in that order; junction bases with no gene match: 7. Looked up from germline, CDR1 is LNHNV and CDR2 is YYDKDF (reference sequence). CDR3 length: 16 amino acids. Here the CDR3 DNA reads TGTGCCACCAGCAGAGGGAACACCGGGGGGCAAGAGACCCAGTACTTC. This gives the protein CATSRGNTGGQETQYF.

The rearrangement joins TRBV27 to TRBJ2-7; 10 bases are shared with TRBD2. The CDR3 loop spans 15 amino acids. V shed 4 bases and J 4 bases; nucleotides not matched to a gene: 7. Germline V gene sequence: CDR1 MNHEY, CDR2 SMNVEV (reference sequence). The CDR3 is CASSWNSGGAYEQYF. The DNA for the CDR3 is TGTGCCAGCAGTTGGAACAGCGGGGGGGCGTACGAGCAGTACTTC.

The CDR3 DNA reads as TGTGCCACCAGCAGAGCAGGCTCTGGAAACACCATATATTTT. It is translated as CATSRAGSGNTIYF. The rearrangement uses TRBV15 and TRBJ1-3; D is uncertain. CDR1 and CDR2 (germline): LNHNV, YYDKDF (reference sequence). This CDR3 comprises 14 residues. Deletions cut 1 base from V and 0 bases from J, with 4 bases between. The whole variable domain, filled in from reference TRBV15 and TRBJ1-3, reads DAMVIQNPRYQVTQFGKPVTLSCSQTLNHNVMYWYQQKSSQAPKLLFHYYDKDFNNEADTPDNFQSRRPNTSFCFLDIRSPGLGDTAMYLCATSRAGSGNTIYFGEGSWLTVV.

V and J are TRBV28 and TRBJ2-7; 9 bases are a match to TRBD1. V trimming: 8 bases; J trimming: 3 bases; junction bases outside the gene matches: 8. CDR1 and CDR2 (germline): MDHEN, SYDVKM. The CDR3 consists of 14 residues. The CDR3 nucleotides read TGTGCCAGCTATACCGGGACAGGGAACTACGAGCAGTACTTC. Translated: CASYTGTGNYEQYF.

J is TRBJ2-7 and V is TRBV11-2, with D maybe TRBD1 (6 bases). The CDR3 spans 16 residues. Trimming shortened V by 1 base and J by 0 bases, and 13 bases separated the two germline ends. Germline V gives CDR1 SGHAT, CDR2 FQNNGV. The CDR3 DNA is TGTGCCAGCAGCTTAGTGCCTACAGGGAGCTCCTACGAGCAGTACTTC. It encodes CASSLVPTGSSYEQYF.

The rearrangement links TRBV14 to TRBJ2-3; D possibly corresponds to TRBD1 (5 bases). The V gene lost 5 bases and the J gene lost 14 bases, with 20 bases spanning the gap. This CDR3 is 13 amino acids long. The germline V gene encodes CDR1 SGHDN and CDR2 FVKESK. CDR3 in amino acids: CASSAVQVGARYF. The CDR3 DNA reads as TGTGCCAGCAGCGCAGTACAGGTCGGCGCACGGTATTTT.

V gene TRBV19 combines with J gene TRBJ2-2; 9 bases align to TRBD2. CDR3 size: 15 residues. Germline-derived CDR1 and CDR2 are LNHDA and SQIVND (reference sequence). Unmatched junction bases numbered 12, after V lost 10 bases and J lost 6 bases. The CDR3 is CATLETSGSPGELFF. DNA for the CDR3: TGTGCCACCTTAGAGACTAGCGGTTCGCCCGGGGAGCTGTTTTTT.